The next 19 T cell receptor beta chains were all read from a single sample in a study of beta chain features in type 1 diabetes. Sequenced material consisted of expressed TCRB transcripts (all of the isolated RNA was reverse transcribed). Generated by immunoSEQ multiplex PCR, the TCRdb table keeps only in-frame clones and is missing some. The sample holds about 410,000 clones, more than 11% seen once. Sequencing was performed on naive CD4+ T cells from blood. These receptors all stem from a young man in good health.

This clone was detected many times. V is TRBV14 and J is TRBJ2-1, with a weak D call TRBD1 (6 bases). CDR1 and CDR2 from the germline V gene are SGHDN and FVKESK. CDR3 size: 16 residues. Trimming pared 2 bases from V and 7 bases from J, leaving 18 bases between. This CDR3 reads CASSQRQEIRSNEQFF. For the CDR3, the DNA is TGTGCCAGCAGCCAAAGACAGGAAATTAGATCGAATGAGCAGTTCTTC.

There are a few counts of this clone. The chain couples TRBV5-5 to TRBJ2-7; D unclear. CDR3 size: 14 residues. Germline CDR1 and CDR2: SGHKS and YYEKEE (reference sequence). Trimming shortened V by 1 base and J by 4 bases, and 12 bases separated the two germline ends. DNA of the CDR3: TGTGCCAGCAGCTTGCGGTGGCAGTCTTACGAGCAGTACTTC. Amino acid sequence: CASSLRWQSYEQYF.

CDR3 sequence reads: CASSPQREVGELFF. The CDR3 DNA follows: TGTGCCAGCTCACCACAACGGGAAGTCGGGGAGCTGTTTTTT. The V gene is TRBV18, the J gene TRBJ2-2; D may be TRBD2 (5 bases). The CDR3 sequence is 14 residues long. CDR1 and CDR2 from the germline V gene are KGHSH and LQKENI. V shed 1 base and J shed 7 bases, with 10 bases lying between them.

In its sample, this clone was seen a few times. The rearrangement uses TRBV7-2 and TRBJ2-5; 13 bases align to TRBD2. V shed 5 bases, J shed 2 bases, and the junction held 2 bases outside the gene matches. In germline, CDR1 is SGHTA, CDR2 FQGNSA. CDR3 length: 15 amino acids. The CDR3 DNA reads TGTGCCAGCAGCACGGGACTAGCGGGGCAAGAGACCCAGTACTTC. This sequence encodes CASSTGLAGQETQYF.

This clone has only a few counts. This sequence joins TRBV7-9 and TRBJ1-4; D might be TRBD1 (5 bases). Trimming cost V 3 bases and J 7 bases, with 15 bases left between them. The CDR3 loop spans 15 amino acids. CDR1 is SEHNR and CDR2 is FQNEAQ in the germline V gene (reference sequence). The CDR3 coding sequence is TGTGCCAGCAGCTTCCGGGACGGAAACTTTGAAAAACTGTTTTTT. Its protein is CASSFRDGNFEKLFF.

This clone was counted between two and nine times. This CDR3 is CASSQTGDLEQFF. CDR3 coding DNA: TGTGCCAGCAGTCAGACAGGGGACCTTGAGCAGTTCTTC. The chain couples TRBV13 to TRBJ2-1; 8 bases are shared with TRBD1. This CDR3 comprises 13 residues. Germline lookup yields CDR1 PRHDT and CDR2 FYEKMQ (reference sequence). The junction had 7 bases not matched to a gene; V was cut back by 6 bases and J by 9 bases.

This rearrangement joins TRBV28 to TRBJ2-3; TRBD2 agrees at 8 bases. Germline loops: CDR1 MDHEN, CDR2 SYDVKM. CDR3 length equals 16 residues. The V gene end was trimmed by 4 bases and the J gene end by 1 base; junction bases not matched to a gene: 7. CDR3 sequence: CASSSFGSGGTDTQYF. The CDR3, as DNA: TGTGCCAGCAGTTCTTTCGGTAGCGGGGGCACAGATACGCAGTATTTT.

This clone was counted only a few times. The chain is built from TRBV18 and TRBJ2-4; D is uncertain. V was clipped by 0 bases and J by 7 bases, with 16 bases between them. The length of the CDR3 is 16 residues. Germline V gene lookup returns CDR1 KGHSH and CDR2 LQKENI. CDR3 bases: TGTGCCAGCTCACCACCGGCAGTGCAGAAAGGGAACATTCAGTACTTC. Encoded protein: CASSPPAVQKGNIQYF.

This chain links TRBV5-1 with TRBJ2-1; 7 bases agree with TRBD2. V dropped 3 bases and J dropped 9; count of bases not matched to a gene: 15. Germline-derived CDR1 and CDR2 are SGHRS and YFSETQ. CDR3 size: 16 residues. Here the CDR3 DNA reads TGCGCCAGCAGCTGGGGGATAGCTAGCGGCATTACTGAGCAGTTCTTC. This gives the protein CASSWGIASGITEQFF.

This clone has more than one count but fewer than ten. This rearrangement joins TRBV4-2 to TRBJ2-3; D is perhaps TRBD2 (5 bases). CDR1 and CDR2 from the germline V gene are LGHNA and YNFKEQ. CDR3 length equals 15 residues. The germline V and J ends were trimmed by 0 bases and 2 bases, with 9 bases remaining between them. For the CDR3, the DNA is TGTGCCAGCAGCCAAGATCGAGGGATCACAGATACGCAGTATTTT. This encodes CASSQDRGITDTQYF.

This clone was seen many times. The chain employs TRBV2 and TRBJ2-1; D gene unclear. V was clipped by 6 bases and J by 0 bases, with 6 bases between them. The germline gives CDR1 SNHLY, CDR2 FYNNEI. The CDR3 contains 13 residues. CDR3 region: CASRLDSYNEQFF. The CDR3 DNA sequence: TGTGCCAGCAGGCTAGACTCCTACAATGAGCAGTTCTTC. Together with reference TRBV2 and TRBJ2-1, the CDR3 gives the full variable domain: EPEVTQTPSHQVTQMGQEVILRCVPISNHLYFYWYRQILGQKVEFLVSFYNNEISEKSEIFDDQFSVERPDGSNFTLKIRSTKLEDSAMYFCASRLDSYNEQFFGPGTRLTVL.

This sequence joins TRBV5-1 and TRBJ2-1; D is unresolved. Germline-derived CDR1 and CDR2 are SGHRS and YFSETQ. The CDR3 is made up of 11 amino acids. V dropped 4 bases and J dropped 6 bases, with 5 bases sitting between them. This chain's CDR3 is CASSEGNEQFF. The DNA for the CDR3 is TGCGCCAGCAGCGAAGGCAATGAGCAGTTCTTC.

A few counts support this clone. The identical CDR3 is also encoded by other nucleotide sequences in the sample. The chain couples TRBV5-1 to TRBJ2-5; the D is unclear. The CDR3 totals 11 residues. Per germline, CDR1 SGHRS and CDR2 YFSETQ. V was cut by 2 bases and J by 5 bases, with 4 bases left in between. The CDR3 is CASSFSETQYF. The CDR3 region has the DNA TGCGCCAGCAGCTTTTCGGAGACCCAGTACTTC.

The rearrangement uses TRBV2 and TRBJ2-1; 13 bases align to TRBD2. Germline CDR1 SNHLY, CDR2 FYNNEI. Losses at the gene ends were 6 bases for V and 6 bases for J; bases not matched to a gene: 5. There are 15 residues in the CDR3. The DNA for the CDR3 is TGTGCCAGCAGCGCTACTAGCGGGGGGGCCAATGAGCAGTTCTTC. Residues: CASSATSGGANEQFF.

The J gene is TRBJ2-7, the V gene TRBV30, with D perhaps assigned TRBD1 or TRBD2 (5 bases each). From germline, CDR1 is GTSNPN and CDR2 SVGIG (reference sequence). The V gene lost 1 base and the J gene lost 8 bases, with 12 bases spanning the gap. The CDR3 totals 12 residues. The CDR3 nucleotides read TGTGCCTGGAGTGGGGACGGCGGCAAGCAGTACGTC. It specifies CAWSGDGGKQYV.

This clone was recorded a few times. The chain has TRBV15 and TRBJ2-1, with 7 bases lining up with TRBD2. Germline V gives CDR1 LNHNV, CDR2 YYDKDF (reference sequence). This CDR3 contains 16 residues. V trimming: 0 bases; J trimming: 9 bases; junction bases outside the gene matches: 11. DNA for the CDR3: TGTGCCACCAGCAGAGATCGGAAATCGGGGGGAACTGAGCAGTTCTTC. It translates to CATSRDRKSGGTEQFF. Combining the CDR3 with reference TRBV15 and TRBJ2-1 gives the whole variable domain DAMVIQNPRYQVTQFGKPVTLSCSQTLNHNVMYWYQQKSSQAPKLLFHYYDKDFNNEADTPDNFQSRRPNTSFCFLDIRSPGLGDTAMYLCATSRDRKSGGTEQFFGPGTRLTVL.

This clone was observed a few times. CDR3 sequence reads: CASSLAGVIEQYV. CDR3 bases: TGTGCCAGCAGTCTAGCGGGAGTCATTGAGCAGTACGTC. V and J are TRBV2 and TRBJ2-7; 10 bases are a match to TRBD2. The length of the CDR3 is 13 residues. V shed 5 bases and J 7 bases; nucleotides not matched to a gene: 5. From germline, CDR1 is SNHLY and CDR2 FYNNEI.

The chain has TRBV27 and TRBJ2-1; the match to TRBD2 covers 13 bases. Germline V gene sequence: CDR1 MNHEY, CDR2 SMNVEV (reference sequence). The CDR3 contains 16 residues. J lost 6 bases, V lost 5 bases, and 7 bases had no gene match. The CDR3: CASSRWTSGSFNEQFF. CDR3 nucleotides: TGTGCCAGCAGTAGGTGGACTAGCGGGAGTTTCAATGAGCAGTTCTTC.

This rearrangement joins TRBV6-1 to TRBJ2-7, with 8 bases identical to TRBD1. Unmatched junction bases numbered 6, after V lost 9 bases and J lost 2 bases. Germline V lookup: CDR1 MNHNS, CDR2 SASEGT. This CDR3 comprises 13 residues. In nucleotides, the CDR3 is TGTGCCAGTAATGGACAGGGAACCTACGAGCAGTACTTC. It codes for CASNGQGTYEQYF.